The 3 T cell receptor beta chains listed next were all sequenced from one sample in a study of tumor and adjacent non-tumor tissue in lung cancer. TCRbeta libraries were built with three rounds of nested PCR, modified from ARM-PCR. TCRdb reprocessed the multiplex PCR reads via MiXCR and lists one record per CDR3 protein. The profile shows approximately 90,000 distinct CDR3 sequences, around 76% of them singletons. No cell sorting was done before RNA was extracted from the tissue. Distant lung tissue was collected more than 3 cm away from the tumor edge. Sequenced sample: distant non-tumor lung tissue. The receptors derive from a woman in her fifties or sixties with non-small cell lung cancer.

In this sample, this clonotype turned up a few times. The chain is built from TRBV30 and TRBJ1-6; D not resolved. The V end was cut by 2 bases, the J end by 0 bases, with 14 bases between. Germline V CDR1 and CDR2: GTSNPN, SVGIG (reference sequence). The CDR3 contains 17 residues. For the CDR3, the DNA is TGTGCCTGGAGTCCGCCGATAGGAGGCTCCTATAATTCACCCCTCCACTTT. Translated: CAWSPPIGGSYNSPLHF. The full variable domain, its missing parts supplied by reference TRBV30 and TRBJ1-6, is SQTIHQWPATLVQPVGSPLSLECTVEGTSNPNLYWYRQAAGRGLQLLFYSVGIGQISSEVPQNLSASRPQDRQFILSSKKLLLSDSGFYLCAWSPPIGGSYNSPLHFGNGTRLTVT.

A word on this clonotype: A junction end diverges from the germline sequence, so it may reflect a read error. The gene calls are TRBV6-1 and TRBJ2-2; D perhaps matches TRBD2 (5 bases). CDR3 length: 16 residues. Germline CDR1 MNHNS, CDR2 SASEGT. The CDR3 spells CASSEERSAGTGDLFF. As DNA, the CDR3 is TGTGCCAGCAGTGAAGAACGGTCGGCAGGAACCGGGGATCTGTTTTTT.

Many counts were recorded for this clonotype. The chain recombines TRBV5-1 with TRBJ1-1; a weak D match, TRBD1 (5 bases). CDR3 length: 16 amino acids. Between the trimmed V and J ends, which lost 2 bases and 6 bases, there was a span of 20 bases. CDR1 and CDR2 from the germline V gene are SGHRS and YFSETQ. The CDR3 region has the DNA TGCGCCAGCAGCTTTCTTGGGGGTGGAGGACTTTCTGAAGCTTTCTTT. Translated: CASSFLGGGGLSEAFF.